The next 25 T cell receptor beta chains were all read from a single sample in a study of T cells in Graves' hyperthyroidism and ophthalmopathy. Using RNA transcripts as the source, TCR beta CDR3 regions were amplified. The HTBI primer set drove a first-round RT-PCR of the TCR CDR3. TCRdb re-called the multiplex PCR reads with MiXCR, one entry per CDR3 protein. The sample has 380,000 or so distinct CDR3 sequences; 14% are singletons. The sequencing input was blood. The receptors stem from a woman in her twenties or thirties with Graves' hyperthyroidism.

This clonotype was detected many times. This chain connects TRBV7-2 to TRBJ2-2, with 8 nucleotides matching TRBD2. The CDR3 is 15 residues long. Losses at the gene ends were 7 bases for V and 4 bases for J; bases not matched to a gene: 8. The germline V gene encodes CDR1 SGHTA and CDR2 FQGNSA. This CDR3 is CASTPGGGGTGELFF. DNA for the CDR3: TGTGCCAGCACCCCCGGGGGGGGCGGCACCGGGGAGCTGTTTTTT.

This clonotype was recorded at least ten times. DNA of the CDR3: TGTGCCAGCAGTGCCTACAGCACTAACTATGGCTACACCTTC. This gives the protein CASSAYSTNYGYTF. The chain has TRBV2 and TRBJ1-2; no firm D call. The CDR3 covers 14 residues. Germline values: CDR1 SNHLY, CDR2 FYNNEI. The V and J ends lost 4 bases and 0 bases respectively, with 9 bases between them.

A single count supports this clonotype. The chain couples TRBV30 to TRBJ2-1; no clear D. This CDR3 contains 12 residues. Germline CDR1 is GTSNPN and CDR2 is SVGIG (reference sequence). Trimming cost V 1 base and J 4 bases, with 5 bases left between them. The CDR3 region is CAWSDRYNEQFF. The DNA for the CDR3 is TGTGCCTGGAGTGATCGATACAATGAGCAGTTCTTC.

This clonotype was detected only a few times. The chain combines TRBV18 with TRBJ1-1, with D hard to call. Trimming took 5 bases from V and 1 from J, leaving 14 bases between them. The CDR3 is made up of 15 amino acids. Germline V gives CDR1 KGHSH, CDR2 LQKENI. In nucleotides, the CDR3 is TGTGCCAGCTCAACCACTTTCCGCCAGAACACTGAAGCTTTCTTT. Encoded protein: CASSTTFRQNTEAFF. The variable domain in full, completed from reference TRBV18 and TRBJ1-1, reads NAGVMQNPRHLVRRRGQEARLRCSPMKGHSHVYWYRQLPEEGLKFMVYLQKENIIDESGMPKERFSAEFPKEGPSILRIQQVVRGDSAAYFCASSTTFRQNTEAFFGQGTRLTVV.

The chain is built from TRBV5-1 and TRBJ2-2; TRBD2 might be the D (5 bases). Germline CDR1 is SGHRS and CDR2 is YFSETQ. Between the trimmed V and J ends, which lost 1 base and 0 bases, there was a span of 7 bases. CDR3 length: 15 amino acids. The CDR3 reads CASSLNSANTGELFF. CDR3 DNA: TGCGCCAGCAGCTTGAATAGCGCGAACACCGGGGAGCTGTTTTTT.

A remark on this clonotype: Given a much more abundant clone one base away, this may be a read error. The chain carries TRBV12-3 or TRBV12-4 and TRBJ2-3; D remains unclear. V was trimmed by 5 bases and J by 4 bases, leaving 10 bases between them. There are 13 residues in the CDR3. The CDR3: CASSLLGADTQYF. The CDR3 DNA is TGTGCCAGCAGTCTTCTGGGTGCAGATACGCAGTATTTT.

This clonotype was observed at least ten times. The chain recombines TRBV12-3 or TRBV12-4 with TRBJ1-3; D gene ambiguous. The V gene lost 5 bases and the J gene lost 4 bases, with 12 bases spanning the gap. This CDR3 region has 14 residues. The CDR3 loop is CASSPGASGNTIYF. CDR3 nucleotide sequence: TGTGCCAGCAGTCCCGGAGCGTCCGGAAACACCATATATTTT.

This clonotype was observed at least ten times. The chain couples TRBV12-3 or TRBV12-4 to TRBJ1-5; 7 bases are a match to TRBD1. CDR3 length: 13 residues. Germline trimming cut 1 base from V and 7 bases from J; bases unmatched to any gene: 1. This chain's CDR3 is CASSLEQGQPQHF. The CDR3 region has the DNA TGTGCCAGCAGTTTAGAACAGGGGCAGCCCCAGCATTTT.

This clonotype was counted many times. This rearrangement joins TRBV11-2 to TRBJ2-7; possible D gene TRBD2, 5 bases. V shed 5 bases and J shed 6 bases, with 11 bases lying between them. The CDR3 has 12 residues. The germline gives CDR1 SGHAT, CDR2 FQNNGV. Here the CDR3 reads CASSRITSEQYF. Written as DNA, the CDR3 is TGTGCCAGCAGCCGTATAACTAGCGAGCAGTACTTC. Together with reference TRBV11-2 and TRBJ2-7, the CDR3 gives the full variable domain: EAGVAQSPRYKIIEKRQSVAFWCNPISGHATLYWYQQILGQGPKLLIQFQNNGVVDDSQLPKDRFSAERLKGVDSTLKIQPAKLEDSAVYLCASSRITSEQYFGPGTRLTVT.

This clonotype was detected many times. The rearrangement joins TRBV6-1 to TRBJ2-7; TRBD1 aligns across 7 bases. CDR1 and CDR2 (germline): MNHNS, SASEGT. The length of the CDR3 is 14 residues. V shed 5 bases and J 4 bases; nucleotides not matched to a gene: 8. The CDR3 DNA sequence: TGTGCCAGCAGTCAAGACAGGGAGAGGTACGAGCAGTACTTC. Translation: CASSQDRERYEQYF.

In its sample, this clonotype was seen many times. CDR3 sequence reads: CSARGLVGGPYNEQFF. The CDR3 nucleotides are TGCAGTGCTAGAGGCCTCGTCGGGGGGCCCTACAATGAGCAGTTCTTC. The chain carries TRBV20-1 and TRBJ2-1, with D maybe TRBD2 (7 bases). V was clipped by 1 base and J by 2 bases, with 15 bases between them. The CDR3 sequence is 16 residues long. The germline V gene has CDR1 DFQATT and CDR2 SNEGSKA (reference sequence).

This clonotype was detected many times. This chain connects TRBV24-1 to TRBJ1-5; weak D call: TRBD1 (6 bases). Germline assignment: CDR1 KGHDR and CDR2 SFDVKD. CDR3 length equals 10 residues. V was pared by 12 bases and J by 5 bases, with 7 bases between. CDR3 DNA: TGTGCCGCAGGGGATCAGCCCCAGCATTTT. As protein: CAAGDQPQHF.

This clonotype was recorded at least ten times. V and J are TRBV20-1 and TRBJ2-3, with D tentatively TRBD2 (5 bases). Germline values: CDR1 DFQATT, CDR2 SNEGSKA (reference sequence). Between the trimmed V and J ends, which lost 2 bases and 4 bases, there was a span of 19 bases. The CDR3 is made up of 16 amino acids. The CDR3 sequence: CSARYTWASLADTQYF. CDR3 sequence (DNA): TGCAGTGCTAGATACACCTGGGCTAGCCTCGCAGATACGCAGTATTTT.

This clonotype was recorded many times. The V gene is TRBV3-1, the J gene TRBJ2-3; D not resolved. The CDR3 length is 19 residues. CDR1 is LGHDT and CDR2 is YNNKEL in the germline V gene (reference sequence). Trimming took 0 bases from V and 3 from J, leaving 22 bases between them. DNA of the CDR3: TGTGCCAGCAGCCAAGATGGGTCCGAGATCAGAGCAATGACAGATACGCAGTATTTT. Protein product: CASSQDGSEIRAMTDTQYF.

This clonotype was seen a few times. A much larger clone differs by one base, so this may be a read error. V is TRBV19 and J is TRBJ1-1, with 7 bases aligning to TRBD1. V shed 5 bases, J shed 4 bases, and the junction held 7 bases outside the gene matches. Germline CDR1 is LNHDA and CDR2 is SQIVND (reference sequence). The CDR3 has 14 amino acids. The CDR3 region is CASSDGTVITEAFF. The CDR3 DNA reads as TGTGCCAGTAGTGACGGGACAGTTATCACTGAAGCTTTCTTT. The full variable domain, rest sourced from reference TRBV19 and TRBJ1-1, is DGGITQSPKYLFRKEGQNVTLSCEQNLNHDAMYWYRQDPGQGLRLIYYSQIVNDFQKGDIAEGYSVSREKKESFPLTVTSAQKNPTAFYLCASSDGTVITEAFFGQGTRLTVV.

This clonotype was seen repeatedly, ten times or more. V and J are TRBV19 and TRBJ2-2; D may be TRBD1 or TRBD2 (5 bases each). CDR1 is LNHDA and CDR2 is SQIVND in the germline V gene (reference sequence). The CDR3 extends over 15 amino acids. V lost 5 bases to trimming and J lost 3 bases, with 13 bases between them. The CDR3 loop reads CASSAPGADTGELFF. CDR3 coding DNA: TGTGCCAGTAGTGCCCCCGGGGCGGACACCGGGGAGCTGTTTTTT.

In this sample, this clonotype turned up many times. J is TRBJ1-3 and V is TRBV12-3 or TRBV12-4; 8 bases align to TRBD1. This CDR3 region has 15 residues. The V gene end was trimmed by 7 bases and the J gene end by 1 base; junction bases not matched to a gene: 6. CDR3 bases: TGTGCCAGCACCCCGGGACAGGTTTCTGGAAACACCATATATTTT. Its translation is CASTPGQVSGNTIYF.

This clonotype was found a few times. This chain joins TRBV3-1 and TRBJ2-4; D possibly corresponds to TRBD1 (6 bases). V gave up 0 bases and J gave up 7 bases, with 10 bases separating them. The germline V gene has CDR1 LGHDT and CDR2 YNNKEL (reference sequence). The CDR3 has 14 residues. The CDR3 DNA is TGTGCCAGCAGCCAAGAGGGAAGGGGGAACATTCAGTACTTC. Its translation is CASSQEGRGNIQYF.

This clonotype was seen repeatedly, ten times or more. This rearrangement joins TRBV28 to TRBJ1-2, with 7 positions matching TRBD1. The V segment lost 6 bases and the J segment 4 bases; nucleotides outside the gene matches: 8. Germline values: CDR1 MDHEN, CDR2 SYDVKM. The CDR3 length is 14 residues. CDR3 bases: TGTGCCAGCAGGAAAACAGGGGACGGCTATGGCTACACCTTC. This sequence encodes CASRKTGDGYGYTF.

The sample holds a few counts of this clonotype. The CDR3 region has the DNA TGCGCCAGCAGCCTCCAGGGGAGGGGCGGGAGGGCCAGCGAGCAGTACTTC. Its translation: CASSLQGRGGRASEQYF. This rearrangement joins TRBV4-3 to TRBJ2-7; 9 bases are shared with TRBD2. The CDR3 has 17 amino acids. V lost 4 bases, J lost 6 bases, and 16 bases stayed unmatched. The germline V gene encodes CDR1 LGHNA and CDR2 YSLEER.

This clonotype was recorded many times. The chain couples TRBV24-1 to TRBJ2-5; TRBD1 is a possible D gene (6 bases). CDR3 length: 15 amino acids. V was cut by 4 bases and J by 3 bases, with 14 bases left in between. Germline assignment: CDR1 KGHDR and CDR2 SFDVKD. CDR3 nucleotide sequence: TGTGCCACCAGTGAATCCGGGACAACGAAAGAGACCCAGTACTTC. Its protein is CATSESGTTKETQYF.

This clonotype appeared a few times. A read error is possible here, since a much larger clone lies one base away. The chain recombines TRBV28 with TRBJ1-2, with D perhaps TRBD1 (6 bases). The germline V gene encodes CDR1 MDHEN and CDR2 SYDVKM. Trimming pared 3 bases from V and 2 bases from J, leaving 19 bases between. There are 17 residues in the CDR3. The CDR3 DNA sequence: TGTGCCAGCAGTTTTTGGGTTGACAGGATGGGGAACTATGGCTACACCTTC. This codes for CASSFWVDRMGNYGYTF.

A few counts support this clonotype. The chain joins TRBV3-1 to TRBJ2-1, with 9 bases that match TRBD2. V lost 4 bases, J lost 3 bases, and 4 bases stayed unmatched. CDR1 LGHDT and CDR2 YNNKEL come from the germline V gene (reference sequence). The CDR3 spans 15 residues. This CDR3 reads CASSPLAGNYNEQFF. CDR3 sequence (DNA): TGTGCCAGCAGCCCCCTAGCGGGAAACTACAATGAGCAGTTCTTC.

The sample holds many counts of this clonotype. The gene calls are TRBV7-9 and TRBJ2-2, with 9 bases that match TRBD1. This CDR3 has 15 residues. From germline, CDR1 is SEHNR and CDR2 FQNEAQ (reference sequence). With 5 bases clipped from V and 3 bases from J, the junction kept 4 bases outside the gene matches. CDR3 coding DNA: TGTGCCAGCAGCCTGGGACAGGGCGACACCGGGGAGCTGTTTTTT. This gives the protein CASSLGQGDTGELFF.

This clonotype was seen a few times. The chain uses TRBV4-1 and TRBJ2-1; 8 bases align to TRBD1. With V trimmed by 0 bases and J by 6 bases, 10 bases remained unmatched. Germline CDR1 reads MGHRA; CDR2 reads YSYEKL. This CDR3 comprises 17 residues. The CDR3 region has the DNA TGCGCCAGCAGCCAAGAGAGTTCAGGGGGCTTTAGCAATGAGCAGTTCTTC. This codes for CASSQESSGGFSNEQFF.